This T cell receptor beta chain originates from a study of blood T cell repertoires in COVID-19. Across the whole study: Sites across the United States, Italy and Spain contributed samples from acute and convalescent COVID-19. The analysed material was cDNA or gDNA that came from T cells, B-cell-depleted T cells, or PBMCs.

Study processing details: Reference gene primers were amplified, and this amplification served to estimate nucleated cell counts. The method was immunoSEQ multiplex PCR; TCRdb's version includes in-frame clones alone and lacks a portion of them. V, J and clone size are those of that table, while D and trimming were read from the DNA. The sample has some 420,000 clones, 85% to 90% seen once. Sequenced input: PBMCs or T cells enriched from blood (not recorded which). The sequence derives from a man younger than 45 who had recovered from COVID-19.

The CDR3 DNA sequence: TGTGCCACCGGGTCTCTCGGCGCCTACGAGCAGTACTTC. It is translated as CATGSLGAYEQYF. The chain recombines TRBV28 with TRBJ2-7, with D unclear. The CDR3 has 13 residues. Looked up from germline, CDR1 is MDHEN and CDR2 is SYDVKM. Trimming removed 10 bases from V and 2 bases from J, with 15 bases in between.